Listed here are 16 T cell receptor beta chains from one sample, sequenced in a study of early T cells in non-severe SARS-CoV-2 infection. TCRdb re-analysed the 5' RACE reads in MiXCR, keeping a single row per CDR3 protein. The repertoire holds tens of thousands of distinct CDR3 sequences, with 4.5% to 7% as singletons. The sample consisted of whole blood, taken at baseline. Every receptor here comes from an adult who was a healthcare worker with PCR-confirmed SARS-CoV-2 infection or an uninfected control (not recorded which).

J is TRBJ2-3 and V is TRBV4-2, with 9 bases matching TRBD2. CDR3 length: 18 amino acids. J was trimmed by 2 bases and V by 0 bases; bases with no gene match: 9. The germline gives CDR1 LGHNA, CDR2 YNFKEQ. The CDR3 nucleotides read TGTGCCAGCAGCCAAGAAGTCCGGCTAGCGGGGTACACAGATACGCAGTATTTT. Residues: CASSQEVRLAGYTDTQYF.

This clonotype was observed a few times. The DNA of the CDR3 is TGTGCCAGCAGTTCCCGGGTAGAGACCCAGTACTTC. Translating it yields CASSSRVETQYF. The chain uses TRBV12-3 or TRBV12-4 and TRBJ2-5; no definite D call. This CDR3 spans 12 amino acids. V was shortened by 4 bases and J by 4 bases, with 7 bases between the two germline ends.

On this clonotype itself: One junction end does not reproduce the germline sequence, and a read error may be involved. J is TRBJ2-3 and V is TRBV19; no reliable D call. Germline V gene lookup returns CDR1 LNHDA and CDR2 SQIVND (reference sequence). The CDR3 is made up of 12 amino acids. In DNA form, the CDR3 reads TGTGCCAGTAGAATAGGAACAGATACGCAGTATTTT. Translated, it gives CASRIGTDTQYF.

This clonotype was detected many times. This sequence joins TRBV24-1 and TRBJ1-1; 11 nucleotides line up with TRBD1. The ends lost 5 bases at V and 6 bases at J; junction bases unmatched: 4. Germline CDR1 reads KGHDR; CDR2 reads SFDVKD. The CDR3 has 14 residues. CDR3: CATSVGDRGAEAFF. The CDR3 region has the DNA TGTGCCACCAGTGTTGGGGACAGGGGGGCTGAAGCTTTCTTT.

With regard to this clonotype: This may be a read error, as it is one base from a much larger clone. CDR3 coding DNA: TGTGCCAGCAGTGCAGCGGGGGACACCTACGAGCAGTACTTC. As protein: CASSAAGDTYEQYF. This chain uses TRBV2 with TRBJ2-7, with 8 bases fitting TRBD2. V was clipped by 4 bases and J by 2 bases; unmatched bases: 4. CDR1 is SNHLY, CDR2 FYNNEI, per germline. This CDR3 is built from 14 residues.

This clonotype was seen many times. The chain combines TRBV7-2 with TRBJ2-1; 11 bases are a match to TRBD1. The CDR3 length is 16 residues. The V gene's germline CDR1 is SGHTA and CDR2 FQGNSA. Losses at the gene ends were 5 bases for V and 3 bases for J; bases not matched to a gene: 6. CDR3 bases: TGTGCCAGCAGCCCCGCGGACAGGGGGCACTACAATGAGCAGTTCTTC. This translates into CASSPADRGHYNEQFF.

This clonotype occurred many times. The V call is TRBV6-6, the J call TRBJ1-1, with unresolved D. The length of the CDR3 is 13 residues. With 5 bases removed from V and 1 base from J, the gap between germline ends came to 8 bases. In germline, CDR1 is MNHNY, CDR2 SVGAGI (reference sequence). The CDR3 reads CASSLRQNTEAFF. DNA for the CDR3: TGTGCCAGCAGTCTTCGACAGAACACTGAAGCTTTCTTT.

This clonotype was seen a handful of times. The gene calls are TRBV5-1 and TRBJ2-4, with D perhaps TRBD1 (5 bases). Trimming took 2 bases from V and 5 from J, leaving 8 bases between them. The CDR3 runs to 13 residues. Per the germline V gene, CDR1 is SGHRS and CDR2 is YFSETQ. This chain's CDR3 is CASSLAGQNIQYF. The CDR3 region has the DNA TGCGCCAGCAGCTTAGCAGGGCAAAACATTCAGTACTTC.

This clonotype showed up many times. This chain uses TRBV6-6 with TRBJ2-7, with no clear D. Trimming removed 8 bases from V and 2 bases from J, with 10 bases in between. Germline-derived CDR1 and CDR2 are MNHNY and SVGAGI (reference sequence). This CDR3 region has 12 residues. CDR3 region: CASGQNTYEQYF. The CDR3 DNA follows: TGTGCCAGCGGGCAGAACACCTACGAGCAGTACTTC.

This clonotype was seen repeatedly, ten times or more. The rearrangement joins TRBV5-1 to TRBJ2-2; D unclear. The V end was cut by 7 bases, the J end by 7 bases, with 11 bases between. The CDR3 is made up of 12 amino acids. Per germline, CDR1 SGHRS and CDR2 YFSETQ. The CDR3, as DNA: TGCGCCAGCCGACTGGTTGGCGGGGAGCTGTTTTTT. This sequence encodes CASRLVGGELFF. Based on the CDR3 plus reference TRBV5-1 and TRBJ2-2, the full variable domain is KAGVTQTPRYLIKTRGQQVTLSCSPISGHRSVSWYQQTPGQGLQFLFEYFSETQRNKGNFPGRFSGRQFSNSRSEMNVSTLELGDSALYLCASRLVGGELFFGEGSRLTVL.

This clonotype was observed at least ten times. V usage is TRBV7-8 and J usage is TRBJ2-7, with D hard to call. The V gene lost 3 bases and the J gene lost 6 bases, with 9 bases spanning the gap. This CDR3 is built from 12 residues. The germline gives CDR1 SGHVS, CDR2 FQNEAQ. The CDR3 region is CASSFAIGEQYF. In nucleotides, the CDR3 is TGTGCCAGCAGCTTTGCTATCGGCGAGCAGTACTTC.

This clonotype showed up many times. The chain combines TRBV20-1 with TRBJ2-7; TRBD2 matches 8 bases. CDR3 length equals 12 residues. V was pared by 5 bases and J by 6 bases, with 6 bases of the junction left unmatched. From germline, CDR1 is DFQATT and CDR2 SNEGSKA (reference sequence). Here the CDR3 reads CSALLAVGEQYF. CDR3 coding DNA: TGCAGTGCTCTACTAGCGGTGGGCGAGCAGTACTTC.

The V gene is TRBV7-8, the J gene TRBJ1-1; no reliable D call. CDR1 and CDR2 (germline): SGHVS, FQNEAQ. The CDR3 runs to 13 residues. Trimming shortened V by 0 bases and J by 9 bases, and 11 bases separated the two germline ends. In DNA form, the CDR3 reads TGTGCCAGCAGCTTAGCGCATGACGGGCAAGCTTTCTTT. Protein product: CASSLAHDGQAFF.

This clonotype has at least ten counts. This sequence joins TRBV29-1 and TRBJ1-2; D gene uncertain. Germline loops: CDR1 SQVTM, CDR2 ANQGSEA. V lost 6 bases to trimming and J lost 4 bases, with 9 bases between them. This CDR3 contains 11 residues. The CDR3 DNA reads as TGCAGCGTCCCCCCGGGCTATGGCTACACCTTC. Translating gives CSVPPGYGYTF.

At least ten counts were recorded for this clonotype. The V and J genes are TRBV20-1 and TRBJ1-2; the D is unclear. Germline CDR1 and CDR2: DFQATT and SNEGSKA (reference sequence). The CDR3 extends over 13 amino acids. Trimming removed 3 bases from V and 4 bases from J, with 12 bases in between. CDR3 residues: CSASKPASYGYTF. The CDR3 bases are TGCAGTGCTAGTAAGCCAGCATCCTATGGCTACACCTTC.

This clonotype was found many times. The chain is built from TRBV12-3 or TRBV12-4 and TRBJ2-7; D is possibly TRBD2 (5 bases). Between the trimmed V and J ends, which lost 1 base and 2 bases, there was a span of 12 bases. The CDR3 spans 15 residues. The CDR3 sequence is CASSLGAAGPYEQYF. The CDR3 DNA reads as TGTGCCAGCAGTTTAGGAGCGGCAGGCCCCTACGAGCAGTACTTC.